A selection of T cell receptor beta chains follows, all from one sample in a study of shared T cell receptors in the human thymus. Only in-frame clones appear in the TCRdb table, and some are missing; sequencing was by immunoSEQ multiplex PCR. The repertoire holds some 660,000 clones, with approximately 89% as singletons. This sample also appeared in a second study, on human thymus T cells.

The sequenced sample was thymocytes. These receptors were taken from a boy less than two years old with a congenital heart defect. The CDR3 runs from the conserved cysteine through the conserved F or W. The order of the fields is CDR3 length, V gene, clone size, D gene, J gene, CDR3 protein, CDR3 DNA. A D gene is named only where the DNA matches it firmly. A clone size is listed for some rows: how often the clone was seen (once, few, many), or a class if it is expanded.

14,TRBV29-1,.,TRBD1,TRBJ1-5,CSVEDETGGQPQHF,TGCAGCGTTGAAGATGAAACAGGGGGTCAGCCCCAGCATTTT
18,TRBV10-2,.,TRBD1,TRBJ2-7,CASSPRDRGRAGAYEQYF,TGCGCCAGCAGTCCCAGGGACAGGGGGCGCGCCGGAGCCTACGAGCAGTACTTC
15,TRBV27,.,TRBD1,TRBJ1-1,CASRLPGQGNTEAFF,TGTGCCAGCAGGCTCCCGGGACAGGGGAACACTGAAGCTTTCTTT
13,TRBV29-1,.,.,TRBJ2-1,CSVESRRGNEQFF,TGCAGCGTTGAATCGAGGCGGGGCAATGAGCAGTTCTTC
13,TRBV27,.,.,TRBJ2-4,CASSVRVGNIQYF,TGTGCCAGCAGTGTCCGGGTCGGAAACATTCAGTACTTC
15,TRBV18,.,.,TRBJ1-1,CASSPPEGPNTEAFF,TGTGCCAGCTCACCACCGGAGGGCCCGAACACTGAAGCTTTCTTT
16,TRBV4-1,.,.,TRBJ1-5,CASSPRRGGREQPQHF,TGCGCCAGCAGCCCGCGGCGGGGGGGGCGCGAGCAGCCCCAGCATTTT
15,TRBV9,.,.,TRBJ2-3,CASSVGGTGADTQYF,TGTGCCAGCAGCGTTGGGGGGACGGGCGCAGATACGCAGTATTTT
17,TRBV4-3,.,TRBD2,TRBJ2-1,CASSQALSGTSYNEQFF,TGCGCCAGCAGCCAAGCCCTTAGCGGGACCTCCTACAATGAGCAGTTCTTC
14,TRBV5-8,.,.,TRBJ1-4,CASSLVKGREKLFF,TGTGCCAGCAGCTTGGTGAAGGGGCGAGAAAAACTGTTTTTT
14,TRBV4-2,few,.,TRBJ1-4,CASSQCPGDEKLFF,TGTGCCAGCAGCCAATGTCCAGGTGATGAAAAACTGTTTTTT
14,TRBV5-6,once,.,TRBJ1-3,CASSPRGSGNTIYF,TGTGCCAGCAGCCCCCGGGGCTCTGGAAACACCATATATTTT
15,TRBV5-4,.,TRBD2,TRBJ2-1,CASSWKRGVYNEQFF,TGTGCCAGCAGCTGGAAGCGGGGGGTTTACAATGAGCAGTTCTTC
17,TRBV12-5,.,TRBD1,TRBJ2-5,CASGLSPGTGVTETQYF,TGTGCTAGTGGTTTATCCCCCGGGACAGGGGTCACAGAGACCCAGTACTTC
14,TRBV6-5,.,.,TRBJ2-4,CASSYVGDQNIQYF,TGTGCCAGCAGTTACGTCGGGGATCAAAACATTCAGTACTTC
14,TRBV5-4,.,TRBD2,TRBJ2-7,CASSLIPAGDEQYF,TGTGCCAGCAGCTTGATTCCAGCGGGAGACGAGCAGTACTTC
16,TRBV5-1,.,.,TRBJ1-5,CASSLSPVGGNQPQHF,TGCGCCAGCAGCCTCTCCCCCGTCGGGGGCAATCAGCCCCAGCATTTT
16,TRBV6-1,.,.,TRBJ2-4,CASSEGGVSAKNIQYF,TGTGCCAGCAGTGAAGGGGGGGTTTCTGCCAAAAACATTCAGTACTTC
15,TRBV7-2,.,TRBD1,TRBJ1-2,CASSFPAQGEEGYTF,TGTGCCAGCAGCTTTCCTGCTCAGGGGGAAGAAGGCTACACCTTC
14,TRBV27,.,.,TRBJ1-4,CASTTGGKNEKLFF,TGTGCCAGCACCACGGGGGGGAAAAATGAAAAACTGTTTTTT
15,TRBV5-4,.,TRBD1,TRBJ1-2,CASSLRSGGNYGYTF,TGTGCCAGCAGCTTGCGTTCAGGGGGCAACTATGGCTACACCTTC
16,TRBV28,.,TRBD2,TRBJ2-7,CASSLGLPGGSYEQYF,TGTGCCAGCAGTTTAGGTCTTCCGGGAGGGTCCTACGAGCAGTACTTC
14,TRBV6-1,.,TRBD1,TRBJ1-2,CASSDGQVYYGYTF,TGTGCCAGCAGTGATGGACAGGTTTACTATGGCTACACCTTC
18,TRBV14,.,.,TRBJ1-3,CASSQGHRSQGFGNTIYF,TGTGCCAGCAGCCAAGGGCACAGGTCCCAGGGCTTTGGAAACACCATATATTTT
18,TRBV27,.,TRBD2,TRBJ2-5,CASSLMGPSGDAQETQYF,TGTGCCAGCAGTTTGATGGGGCCTAGCGGAGACGCACAAGAGACCCAGTACTTC
19,TRBV5-4,.,TRBD1,TRBJ2-2,CASSLGPSGGTVRGGELFF,TGTGCCAGCAGCTTGGGACCTTCAGGGGGCACCGTTCGGGGCGGGGAGCTGTTTTTT
12,TRBV12-5,.,TRBD1,TRBJ2-7,CASRDRYNEQYF,TGTGCTAGTCGGGACAGGTATAACGAGCAGTACTTC
16,TRBV4-3,.,.,TRBJ2-1,CASSQVLRDRYNEQFF,TGCGCCAGCAGCCAAGTCCTGCGGGATAGATACAATGAGCAGTTCTTC
16,TRBV28,.,TRBD1,TRBJ1-1,CASSGILGQVNTEAFF,TGTGCCAGCAGTGGTATACTCGGACAGGTGAACACTGAAGCTTTCTTT